This T cell receptor (beta chain) was captured in a study of Ad26.COV2.S vaccination and SARS-CoV-2 variants. Trimming took 6 bases from V and 6 from J, leaving 23 bases between them. The CDR3 sequence is 16 residues long. The germline CDR1 and CDR2 sequences are SNHLY and FYNNEI. Study observations and caveats: Spike-specific responses of CD8+ and CD4+ T cells were reported to display substantial breadth after vaccination. Non-spike TCR breadth was similar in vaccine and placebo recipients. Using TCR breadth and depth analyses may have led to underestimated total T cell responses. The study found higher spike-specific TCR breadth in vaccine than placebo recipients.

In the case of this clone: Its antigen is currently unknown.

The assay was immunoSEQ multiplex PCR, and TCRdb's table has in-frame clones only and misses some. The sample lists more than 120,000 clones; roughly 90% were seen once. The sequencing used peripheral blood, collected after recovery from COVID-19. The gene calls are TRBV2 and TRBJ1-2; D unresolved. The clonotype comes from a human donor who had recovered from COVID-19. CDR3 sequence reads: CASRDVTPEFGDGYTF. The CDR3 region has the DNA TGTGCCAGCAGAGACGTAACTCCAGAATTCGGGGATGGCTACACCTTC.